The entry that follows covers one T cell receptor (beta chain) sequence. In the original analysis: Amplifying reference gene primers gave estimates of nucleated cell counts. Libraries were prepared by immunoSEQ multiplex PCR; TCRdb keeps only in-frame clonotypes and omits some of them. D and trimming come from the DNA, and the V and J calls and clone size come from that table. The sample lists about 68,000 clones, 65% to 90% occurring once. This entry comes from a study of blood T cell repertoires in COVID-19. About the study: Samples came from the United States, Italy and Spain, spanning acute and convalescent COVID-19. PBMCs, B-cell-depleted T cells, or T cells were the source of the cDNA or gDNA that made up the material.

The CDR3 has 15 amino acids. V was pared by 0 bases and J by 1 base, with 9 bases between. Looked up from germline, CDR1 is SEHNR and CDR2 is FQNEAQ (reference sequence). The chain uses TRBV7-9 and TRBJ1-1, with D perhaps matching TRBD1 (6 bases). This receptor was identified in a woman aged 55-70 years with acute or convalescent COVID-19. What was sequenced was peripheral blood. DNA for the CDR3: TGTGCCAGCAGCTTAGCGACAGGTCGGAACACTGAAGCTTTCTTT. This translates into CASSLATGRNTEAFF.